This T cell receptor beta chain appears in the sequencing data of a study of radiotherapy plus CTLA-4 blockade in lung cancer. Whole-study context: There were objective responses in 18% of patients, and around 32% had disease control. Notes on the study in general: TCR clones originating in tumors grew in number in blood after radiotherapy plus ipilimumab.

A remark on this clone: Its antigen is still unknown.

Libraries were prepared by immunoSEQ multiplex PCR; TCRdb keeps only in-frame clonotypes and omits some of them. The profile covers around 45,000 clones, with 70% to 80% appearing a single time and 8.3% taken by the ten largest. Germline CDR1 is SGHRS and CDR2 is YFSETQ. V lost 0 bases, J lost 0 bases, and 13 bases lay in between. This CDR3 is built from 17 residues. The TCR sequence derives from a human donor with non-small cell lung cancer who had stable disease on radiotherapy plus ipilimumab. The chain has TRBV5-1 and TRBJ1-3; D might be TRBD1 (5 bases). Specimen: peripheral blood, collected from a patient treated with radiotherapy plus ipilimumab. The CDR3, as DNA: TGCGCCAGCAGCTTGGGGGGGACCCTAATCTCTGGAAACACCATATATTTT. It translates to CASSLGGTLISGNTIYF.